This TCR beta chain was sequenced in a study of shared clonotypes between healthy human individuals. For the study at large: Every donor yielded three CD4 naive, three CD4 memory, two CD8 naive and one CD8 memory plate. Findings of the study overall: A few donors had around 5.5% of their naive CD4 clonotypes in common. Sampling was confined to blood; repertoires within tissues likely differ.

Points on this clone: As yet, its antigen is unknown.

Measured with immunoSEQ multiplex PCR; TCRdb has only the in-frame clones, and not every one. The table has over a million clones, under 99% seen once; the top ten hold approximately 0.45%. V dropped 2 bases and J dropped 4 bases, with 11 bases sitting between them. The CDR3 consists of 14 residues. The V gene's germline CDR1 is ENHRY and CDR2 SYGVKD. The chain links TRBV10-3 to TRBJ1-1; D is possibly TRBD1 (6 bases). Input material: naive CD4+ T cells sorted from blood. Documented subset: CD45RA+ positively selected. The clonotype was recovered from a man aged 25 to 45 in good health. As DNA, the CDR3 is TGTGCCATCAGTGAGATTGAGGGGGTCACTGAAGCTTTCTTT. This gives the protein CAISEIEGVTEAFF.